Shown below are 21 T cell receptor beta chains from a single sample sequenced in a study of tumor-infiltrating lymphocytes in localized non-small cell lung cancer. Only in-frame clones appear in the TCRdb table, and some are missing; sequencing was by immunoSEQ multiplex PCR. This repertoire shows thousands of clones, about 78% found once; its top ten account for about a sixth. The sequencing input was uninvolved lung tissue not adjacent to the tumor. Receptor source: a human donor with non-small cell lung cancer.

This clone was recorded a few times. The chain is built from TRBV9 and TRBJ1-2; no reliable D call. The V end was cut by 0 bases, the J end by 0 bases, with 9 bases between. CDR1 is SGDLS, CDR2 YYNGEE, per germline. The CDR3 is 15 amino acids. CDR3 amino acids: CASSVGGRANYGYTF. DNA for the CDR3: TGTGCCAGCAGCGTAGGAGGGCGGGCTAACTATGGCTACACCTTC.

The CDR3 coding sequence is TGTGCCAGCAGATCATCGACACTCACCTACGAGCAGTACTTC. Protein sequence: CASRSSTLTYEQYF. The rearrangement joins TRBV6-6 to TRBJ2-7, with D unresolved. The CDR3 is 14 residues long. Germline V lookup: CDR1 MNHNY, CDR2 SVGAGI (reference sequence). The V gene lost 6 bases and the J gene lost 2 bases, with 14 bases spanning the gap.

V and J are TRBV6-1 and TRBJ2-3, with 8 bases matching TRBD1. Germline-derived CDR1 and CDR2 are MNHNS and SASEGT. The CDR3 is 16 amino acids. J was trimmed by 5 bases and V by 6 bases; bases with no gene match: 13. The CDR3 DNA follows: TGTGCCAGCAGAGAACCTGTTCAGGGGGCGCGAGATACGCAGTATTTT. Protein sequence: CASREPVQGARDTQYF.

The sample holds a few counts of this clone. The chain is built from TRBV7-8 and TRBJ2-1; D gene unclear. The CDR3 has 11 residues. The V end was cut by 1 base, the J end by 10 bases, with 5 bases between. Germline CDR1 reads SGHVS; CDR2 reads FQNEAQ. CDR3 region: CASSLETEQFF. CDR3 nucleotide sequence: TGTGCCAGCAGCTTAGAAACCGAGCAGTTCTTC.

This clone was detected a few times. In DNA, the CDR3 is TGTGCCAGCAGGAAAGCGATCAATCGCTTTATGAACACTGAAGCTTTCTTT. This translates into CASRKAINRFMNTEAFF. The rearrangement links TRBV21-1 to TRBJ1-1. TRBV21-1 is termed a pseudogene. CDR3 size: 17 residues.

The V gene is TRBV5-1, the J gene TRBJ2-1; 7 nucleotides match TRBD1. V dropped 2 bases and J dropped 5; count of bases not matched to a gene: 10. This CDR3 region has 16 residues. The germline gives CDR1 SGHRS, CDR2 YFSETQ. The DNA of the CDR3 is TGCGCCAGCAGCTTATACAGGGGCGAGTTAGACAATGAGCAGTTCTTC. As protein: CASSLYRGELDNEQFF.

This clone was counted a few times. The J gene is TRBJ2-1, the V gene TRBV20-1, with D unclear. V was cut by 1 base and J by 10 bases, with 8 bases left in between. CDR1 and CDR2 (germline): DFQATT, SNEGSKA (reference sequence). This CDR3 comprises 11 residues. The DNA of the CDR3 is TGCAGTGCTAGAGGGGGTGGGGAGCAGTTCTTC. Protein product: CSARGGGEQFF.

The genes are TRBV9 and TRBJ2-3; maybe TRBD1 (5 bases). This CDR3 has 14 amino acids. Germline CDR1 is SGDLS and CDR2 is YYNGEE. The V end lost 3 bases, the J end lost 8 bases, and 16 bases lay between the germline ends. CDR3 sequence (DNA): TGTGCCAGCAGCGCCCGACAGCCCCGGAGTACGCAGTATTTT. Amino acids: CASSARQPRSTQYF.

This chain links TRBV4-1 with TRBJ2-7; the D gene is possibly TRBD1 (5 bases). This CDR3 region has 14 residues. CDR1 and CDR2 from the germline V gene are MGHRA and YSYEKL. Trimming left V 4 bases short and J 1 base short, with 11 bases between. In DNA, the CDR3 is TGCGCCAGCAGCCTAATGACAGATTCCTACGAGCAGTACTTC. Amino acids: CASSLMTDSYEQYF.

The rearrangement uses TRBV10-3 and TRBJ1-6, with unresolved D. The V gene lost 9 bases and the J gene lost 7 bases, with 10 bases spanning the gap. The CDR3 runs 12 residues. CDR1 and CDR2 from the germline V gene are ENHRY and SYGVKD. CDR3 protein: CAIGPGNSPLHF. The CDR3 DNA reads as TGTGCCATTGGGCCTGGGAATTCACCCCTCCACTTT.

The V gene is TRBV10-2, the J gene TRBJ2-6; TRBD1 might be the D (6 bases). The V gene's germline CDR1 is WSHSY and CDR2 SAAADI. CDR3 length: 16 amino acids. Trimming pared 0 bases from V and 1 base from J, leaving 7 bases between. CDR3 sequence reads: CASSESGGSGANVLTF. CDR3 coding DNA: TGCGCCAGCAGTGAGTCAGGGGGATCTGGGGCCAACGTCCTGACTTTC.

J is TRBJ2-7 and V is TRBV6-1; 7 bases are a match to TRBD1. Germline V CDR1 and CDR2: MNHNS, SASEGT. J gave up 2 bases and V 5 bases, and 6 bases lay outside the gene matches. The CDR3 extends over 14 amino acids. The CDR3 reads CASSTRDSPYEQYF. The DNA for the CDR3 is TGTGCCAGCAGTACCCGGGACAGTCCCTACGAGCAGTACTTC.

This clone was detected only a few times. This chain uses TRBV19 with TRBJ1-1; D gene unclear. Germline V gene lookup returns CDR1 LNHDA and CDR2 SQIVND (reference sequence). V dropped 6 bases and J dropped 0 bases, with 8 bases sitting between them. The CDR3 has 13 amino acids. This CDR3 reads CASRKALNTEAFF. CDR3 DNA: TGTGCCAGTAGGAAGGCACTGAACACTGAAGCTTTCTTT.

The chain is built from TRBV4-1 and TRBJ1-1; D possibly corresponds to TRBD1 (6 bases). V was cut by 3 bases and J by 0 bases, with 14 bases left in between. The CDR3 is 16 amino acids. The V gene's germline CDR1 is MGHRA and CDR2 YSYEKL. CDR3 protein: CASSQSQGLMNTEAFF. The CDR3 DNA follows: TGCGCCAGCAGCCAGTCACAGGGCCTCATGAACACTGAAGCTTTCTTT.

The DNA of the CDR3 is TGTGCCAGCAGCCCCTCCAGAGCCTACGAGCAGTACTTC. Amino acid sequence: CASSPSRAYEQYF. The V call is TRBV6-6, the J call TRBJ2-7; D unclear. Deletions cut 6 bases from V and 2 bases from J, with 11 bases between. This CDR3 comprises 13 residues. CDR1 and CDR2 from the germline V gene are MNHNY and SVGAGI (reference sequence).

This clone is a singleton in its sample. V is TRBV6-5 and J is TRBJ1-1, with a weak D call TRBD1 (6 bases). The germline gives CDR1 MNHEY, CDR2 SVGAGI. Trimming shortened V by 2 bases and J by 4 bases, and 11 bases separated the two germline ends. This CDR3 is built from 14 residues. The CDR3 nucleotides are TGTGCCAGCAGTTACGTGGGCAGGGGCACTGAAGCTTTCTTT. Translated: CASSYVGRGTEAFF.

The J gene is TRBJ2-2, the V gene TRBV5-6; D not resolved. The CDR3 runs 13 residues. Trimming removed 4 bases at V and 1 base at J, with 5 bases between. The germline CDR1 and CDR2 sequences are SGHDT and YYEEEE. This CDR3 reads CASSIQNTGELFF. DNA of the CDR3: TGTGCCAGCAGCATTCAGAACACCGGGGAGCTGTTTTTT.

The chain joins TRBV19 to TRBJ1-2; D is unclear. Trimming cost V 2 bases and J 4 bases, with 11 bases left between them. CDR3 size: 14 residues. The germline V gene has CDR1 LNHDA and CDR2 SQIVND (reference sequence). The CDR3 nucleotides are TGTGCCAGTAGTATATCCACCGGTGGCTATGGCTACACCTTC. Translation: CASSISTGGYGYTF.

This clone was detected only once. The rearrangement uses TRBV2 and TRBJ1-2, with D possibly TRBD1 on 6 matching bases. The germline gives CDR1 SNHLY, CDR2 FYNNEI. With 2 bases removed from V and 5 bases from J, the gap between germline ends came to 12 bases. This CDR3 contains 14 residues. The CDR3, as DNA: TGTGCCAGCAGTGAACTACAGGGAGTATATGGCTACACCTTC. Amino acid sequence: CASSELQGVYGYTF. The full variable domain, its missing parts supplied by reference TRBV2 and TRBJ1-2, is EPEVTQTPSHQVTQMGQEVILRCVPISNHLYFYWYRQILGQKVEFLVSFYNNEISEKSEIFDDQFSVERPDGSNFTLKIRSTKLEDSAMYFCASSELQGVYGYTFGSGTRLTVV.

This clone was picked up a small number of times. The chain has TRBV9 and TRBJ1-2; no firm D call. Germline-derived CDR1 and CDR2 are SGDLS and YYNGEE. The length of the CDR3 is 12 residues. V lost 4 bases and J lost 4, with 8 bases in between. The CDR3 bases are TGTGCCAGCAGCCAACGGGGCTATGGCTACACCTTC. This gives the protein CASSQRGYGYTF.

This clone was seen just once. The chain has TRBV7-8 and TRBJ1-4, with D maybe TRBD1 (5 bases). Germline V CDR1 and CDR2: SGHVS, FQNEAQ. This CDR3 is built from 15 residues. Trimming removed 1 base from V and 8 bases from J, with 14 bases in between. CDR3 sequence reads: CASSLVWTEGEKLFF. The DNA for the CDR3 is TGTGCCAGCAGCTTAGTGTGGACCGAGGGGGAAAAACTGTTTTTT.